This T cell receptor beta chain appears in the sequencing data of a study of graft-versus-host responses after intestinal transplantation. Study information: Anti-thymocyte globulin induction was given to all recipients, followed by tacrolimus and steroids for three to four years. Whole-study findings and limits: Allograft clonal ratios (graft-versus-host to host-versus-graft) were high in patients who had graft-donor T cell macrochimerism.

CDR3 length: 12 residues. V gave up 5 bases and J gave up 6 bases, with 11 bases separating them. CDR1 and CDR2 (germline): SGHAT, FQNNGV. Sequencing used immunoSEQ multiplex PCR; TCRdb keeps in-frame clones, though not all of them. The sample has some 70,000 clones; 80% to 90% are singletons. Comments on this clone: Its antigen is unidentified.

The TCR originated in a human donor who was the organ donor for an intestinal transplant. This rearrangement joins TRBV11-2 to TRBJ2-7, with D perhaps given as TRBD1 or TRBD2 (5 bases each). This sample comprised unstimulated CD8+ T cells sorted from spleen or lymph node cells, obtained before transplant. In nucleotides, the CDR3 is TGTGCCAGCAGCGGGGGACCCCTCGAGCAGTACTTC. It codes for CASSGGPLEQYF.